This T cell receptor beta chain was captured by sequencing in a study of control samples from healthy donors and cancer patients. Clones were sequenced by immunoSEQ multiplex PCR, and TCRdb holds only the in-frame ones, with some missing. The table records fewer than 500,000 clones, around 90% of them present only once. The CDR3 covers 13 residues. Trimming pared 2 bases from V and 4 bases from J, leaving 6 bases between. The germline V gene encodes CDR1 LGHDT and CDR2 YNNKEL (reference sequence). This chain connects TRBV3-1 (or the pseudogene TRBV3-2) to TRBJ2-1; D remains ambiguous. The specimen sequenced was PBMCs. The source is a man in his forties with head and neck cancer. In DNA form, the CDR3 reads TGTGCCAGCAGCCAACTGGGGTACAATGAGCAGTTCTTC. This sequence encodes CASSQLGYNEQFF.